Below, one TCR beta chain is given with its context. The data were taken from a study of T cell responses to AZD1222 COVID-19 vaccine. Profiled with immunoSEQ multiplex PCR; TCRdb holds only in-frame clones, not every one. The sample yields under 200,000 clones, approximately 93% seen once. Germline CDR1 is MNHEY and CDR2 is SMNVEV (reference sequence). This CDR3 has 14 residues. Trimming removed 4 bases from V and 3 bases from J, with 12 bases in between. The genes are TRBV27 and TRBJ1-2; maybe TRBD1 (6 bases). This sequence was found in an adult in good health. Sequencing was performed on peripheral blood, taken on day 0 of AZD1222 vaccination. This chain's CDR3 is CASSSIPGDYGYTF. As DNA, the CDR3 is TGTGCCAGCAGTTCCATCCCAGGGGACTATGGCTACACCTTC.